This TCR beta chain was observed in a study of early T cells in non-severe SARS-CoV-2 infection. V was clipped by 2 bases and J by 8 bases; unmatched bases: 8. The CDR3 loop spans 16 amino acids. TCRdb called the 5' RACE reads again in MiXCR, with one record for every CDR3 protein. The repertoire holds roughly 75,000 distinct CDR3 sequences, with over 9.5% as singletons. Specimen: whole blood. This chain connects TRBV12-3 or TRBV12-4 to TRBJ2-1, with TRBD2 matching over 11 bases. This sequence originates from an adult who was a healthcare worker with PCR-confirmed SARS-CoV-2 infection or an uninfected control (not recorded which). CDR3 nucleotide sequence: TGTGCCAGCAGTTTAATAGCGGGAGGGCTCTCAGATGAGCAGTTCTTC. The encoded protein is CASSLIAGGLSDEQFF.